This T cell receptor (beta chain) was observed in a study of T-cell memory formation after mild COVID-19. Whole-study context: TCR clusters were mostly confined to one donor each.

The study, taken as a whole, reports: CD4/CD8 balance characterized clones contracting day 15 to 85, and CD4+ skew characterized later expanders. For contracting clones, CD4+ ones sat mainly in CM and EM, CD8+ in EMRA.

V was shortened by 1 base and J by 3 bases, with 10 bases between the two germline ends. The germline CDR1 and CDR2 sequences are SGHRS and YFSETQ. The CDR3 is 15 amino acids. TCRdb analysed the 5' RACE reads with MiXCR anew, one entry per CDR3 protein. Of 250,000 to 350,000 distinct CDR3 sequences listed, roughly 16% are singletons. This clonotype was seen a few times. The target antigen is unknown. The specimen sequenced was PBMCs or a T cell subset sorted from them (not recorded which). This TCR was recovered from a man younger than 35 who had mild COVID-19 (a few samples of this study predate the infection). Cell type and time point are not known. The rearrangement links TRBV5-1 to TRBJ1-4; no clear D gene. CDR3 loop: CASSLLGTPNEKLFF. CDR3 in DNA: TGCGCCAGCAGCTTGTTGGGTACCCCTAATGAAAAACTGTTTTTT.